This T cell receptor (beta chain) was captured by sequencing in a study of shared clonotypes between healthy human individuals. Findings and limits, study-wide: Investigators expected sequencing depth to affect clonotype sharing among donors. In having few donors, the study represented limited genetic and exposure-history diversity.

Germline CDR1 and CDR2: MDHEN and SYDVKM. This CDR3 is built from 11 residues. Trimming took 8 bases from V and 4 from J, leaving 8 bases between them. Concerning this clone: What it binds is not known.

Input per replicate PCR of unsorted PBMC was approximately 300 ng DNA, corresponding to tens of thousands of T cell genomes. Measured with immunoSEQ multiplex PCR; TCRdb has only the in-frame clones, and not every one. The sample lists 400,000 to 500,000 clones; 70% to 85% were seen once. This receptor was identified in a woman aged 40 to 50 in good health. Some clones in this sample may be carry-over from other donors' samples. The gene calls are TRBV28 and TRBJ1-2, with D hard to call. Specimen: PBMCs. CDR3 nucleotide sequence: TGTGCCAGCGAGGCCCTCTATGGCTACACCTTC. Its translation: CASEALYGYTF.